This TCR beta chain was found in a study of T cell responses to AZD1222 COVID-19 vaccine. Remarks on this clone: The target antigen is unknown.

Clones were sequenced by immunoSEQ multiplex PCR, and TCRdb holds only the in-frame ones, with some missing. The profile shows 150,000 to 190,000 clones, around 87% of them singletons. Points from the study as a whole: Spike was spanned by vaccine-associated CD4 TCRs, with dominance at 160-218 and 743-854.

CDR3 size: 13 residues. Trimming removed 8 bases at V and 1 base at J, with 11 bases between. Looked up from germline, CDR1 is GTSNPN and CDR2 is SVGIG (reference sequence). Sample: peripheral blood, taken 28 days after the second AZD1222 dose. The sequence was obtained from an adult who received the AZD1222 COVID-19 vaccine. V and J are TRBV30 and TRBJ2-2; D is ambiguous. The CDR3 nucleotides read TGTGCCGCTGGGGTGAAGAACACCGGGGAGCTGTTTTTT. Translated, it gives CAAGVKNTGELFF.